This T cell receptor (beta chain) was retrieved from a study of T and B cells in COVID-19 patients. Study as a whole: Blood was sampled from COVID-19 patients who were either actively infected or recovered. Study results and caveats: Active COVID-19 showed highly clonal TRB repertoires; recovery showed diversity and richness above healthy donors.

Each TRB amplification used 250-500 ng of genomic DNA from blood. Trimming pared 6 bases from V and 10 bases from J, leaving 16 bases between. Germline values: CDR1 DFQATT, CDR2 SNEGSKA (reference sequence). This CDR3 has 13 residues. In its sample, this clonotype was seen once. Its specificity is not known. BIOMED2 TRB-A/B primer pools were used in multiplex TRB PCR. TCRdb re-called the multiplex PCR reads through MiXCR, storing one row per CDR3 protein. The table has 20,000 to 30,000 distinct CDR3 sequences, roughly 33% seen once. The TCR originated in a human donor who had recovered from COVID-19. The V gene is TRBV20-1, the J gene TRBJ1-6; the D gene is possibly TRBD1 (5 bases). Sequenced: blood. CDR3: CSAPHGGVSPLHF. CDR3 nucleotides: TGCAGTGCACCGCACGGGGGAGTATCACCCCTCCACTTT.